Here is one TCR beta chain with its context. These gene names are mouse names. The read ends 1 residue early relative to the CDR3; the germline J gene fills the gap. The source of the sample is a study of tissue T cells after allogeneic stem cell transplantation. V lost 3 bases, J lost 5 bases, and 3 bases stayed unmatched. The CDR3 sequence is 14 residues long. The germline V gene has CDR1 NNHNN and CDR2 SYGAGS (reference sequence). Time point meaning: mouse harvest day 7 after allogeneic transplant. Each mouse received 10^7 T-cell-depleted marrow cells plus 10^6 splenic CD5+ T cells by tail vein. B6 (H2b) cells into BALB/c (H2d) mice; tissues taken at day 7 or 14. The protocol was immunoSEQ multiplex PCR, while the TCRdb copy is restricted to in-frame clones and leaves out a portion. The data contain 8,500 to 9,000 clones, 35% to 50% of them singletons.

The source material was skin. The chain links TRBV13-2 to TRBJ1-3, with 9 bases that match TRBD1. The sequence was collected from a female BALB/c mouse given C57BL/6 T cells with graft-versus-host disease after an allogeneic hematopoietic cell transplant. This CDR3 is CASGAGQGRNTLYF. Incomplete CDR3 DNA: TGTGCCAGCGGTGCGGGACAGGGTAGAAATACGCTCTAT.